This T cell receptor (beta chain) was captured in a study of regulatory T cells in long-lasting Graves disease. Construction of the TCR beta libraries employed iRepertoire HTBI primers in conjunction with Arm-PCR of CDR3 regions. TCRdb itself ran the multiplex PCR reads through MiXCR, one entry per CDR3 protein. The table shows hundreds of thousands of distinct CDR3 sequences, with about 12% occurring only once. Study-wide points: Since the sample size was small, accuracy may have been reduced.

This clonotype has more than one count but fewer than ten. Antigen specificity is unknown. This CDR3 contains 17 residues. CDR1 is PRHDT, CDR2 FYEKMQ, per germline (reference sequence). The ends lost 5 bases at V and 2 bases at J; junction bases unmatched: 6. The time point was: newly diagnosed GD, antithyroid drugs for less than 3 months. Making the TCR library involved RNA that had been extracted from PBMCs. The sample also formed part of further work on T cells in Graves' hyperthyroidism and ophthalmopathy.

Sequencing was performed on peripheral blood mononuclear cells (PBMCs), taken at new diagnosis, from a patient treated with antithyroid drugs. J is TRBJ2-7 and V is TRBV13, with TRBD2 identical over 16 bases. This TCR came from a young woman with Graves disease. CDR3: CASSLPGLAGGAYEQYF. The CDR3 nucleotides read TGTGCCAGCAGCCTACCGGGACTAGCGGGAGGGGCCTACGAGCAGTACTTC.